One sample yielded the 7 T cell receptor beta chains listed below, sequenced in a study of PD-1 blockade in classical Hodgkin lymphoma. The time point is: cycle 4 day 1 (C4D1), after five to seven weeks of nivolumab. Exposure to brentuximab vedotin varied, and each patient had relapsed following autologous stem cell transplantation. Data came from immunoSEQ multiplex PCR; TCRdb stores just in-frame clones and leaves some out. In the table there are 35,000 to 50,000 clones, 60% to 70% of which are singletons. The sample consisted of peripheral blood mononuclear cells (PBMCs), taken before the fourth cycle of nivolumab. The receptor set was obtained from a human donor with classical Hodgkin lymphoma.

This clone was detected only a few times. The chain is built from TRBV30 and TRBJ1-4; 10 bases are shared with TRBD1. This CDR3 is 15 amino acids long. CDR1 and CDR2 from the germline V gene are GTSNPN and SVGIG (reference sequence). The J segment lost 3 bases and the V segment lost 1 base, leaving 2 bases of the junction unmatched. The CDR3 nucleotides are TGTGCCTGGAGTGAGGGACAGGGGTCTAATGAAAAACTGTTTTTT. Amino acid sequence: CAWSEGQGSNEKLFF.

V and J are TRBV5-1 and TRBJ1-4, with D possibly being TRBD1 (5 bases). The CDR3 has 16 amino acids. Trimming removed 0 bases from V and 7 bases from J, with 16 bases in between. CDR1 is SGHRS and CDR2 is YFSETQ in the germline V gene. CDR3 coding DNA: TGCGCCAGCAGCTTGGCAAGTCTCCGGGGGGGTGAAAAACTGTTTTTT. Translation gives CASSLASLRGGEKLFF.

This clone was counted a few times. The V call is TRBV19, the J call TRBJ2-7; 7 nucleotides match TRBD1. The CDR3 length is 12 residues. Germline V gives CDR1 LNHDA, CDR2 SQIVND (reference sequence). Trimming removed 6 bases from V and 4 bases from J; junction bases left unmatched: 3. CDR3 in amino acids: CASSRTGYEQYF. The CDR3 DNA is TGTGCCAGTAGCCGGACAGGTTACGAGCAGTACTTC.

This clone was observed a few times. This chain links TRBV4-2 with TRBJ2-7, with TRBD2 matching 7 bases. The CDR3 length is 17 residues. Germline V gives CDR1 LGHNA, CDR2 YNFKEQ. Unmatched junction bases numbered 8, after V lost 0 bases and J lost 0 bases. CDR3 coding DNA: TGTGCCAGCAGCCAAGATCGAGGTGGCGGGAGCTCCTACGAGCAGTACTTC. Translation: CASSQDRGGGSSYEQYF.

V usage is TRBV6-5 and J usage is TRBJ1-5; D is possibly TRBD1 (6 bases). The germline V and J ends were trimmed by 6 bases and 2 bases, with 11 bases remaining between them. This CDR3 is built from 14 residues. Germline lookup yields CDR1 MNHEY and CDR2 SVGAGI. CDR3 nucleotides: TGTGCCAGCAGCGAGACAGGCCGCAATCAGCCCCAGCATTTT. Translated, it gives CASSETGRNQPQHF.

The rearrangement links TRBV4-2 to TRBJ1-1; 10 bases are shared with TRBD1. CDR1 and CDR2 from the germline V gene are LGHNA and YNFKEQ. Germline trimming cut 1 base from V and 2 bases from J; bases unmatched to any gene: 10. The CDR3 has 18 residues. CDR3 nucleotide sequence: TGTGCCAGCAGCCAAGGAGGGACAGGGGCCCTCTTCAACACTGAAGCTTTCTTT. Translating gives CASSQGGTGALFNTEAFF.

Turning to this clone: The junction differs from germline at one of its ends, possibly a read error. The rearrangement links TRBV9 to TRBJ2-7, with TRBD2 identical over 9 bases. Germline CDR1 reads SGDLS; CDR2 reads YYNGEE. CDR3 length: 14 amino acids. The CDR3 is CASSAGTSSHEQYF. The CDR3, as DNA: TGTGCCAGCAGCGCCGGGACTAGCTCCCACGAGCAGTACTTC.